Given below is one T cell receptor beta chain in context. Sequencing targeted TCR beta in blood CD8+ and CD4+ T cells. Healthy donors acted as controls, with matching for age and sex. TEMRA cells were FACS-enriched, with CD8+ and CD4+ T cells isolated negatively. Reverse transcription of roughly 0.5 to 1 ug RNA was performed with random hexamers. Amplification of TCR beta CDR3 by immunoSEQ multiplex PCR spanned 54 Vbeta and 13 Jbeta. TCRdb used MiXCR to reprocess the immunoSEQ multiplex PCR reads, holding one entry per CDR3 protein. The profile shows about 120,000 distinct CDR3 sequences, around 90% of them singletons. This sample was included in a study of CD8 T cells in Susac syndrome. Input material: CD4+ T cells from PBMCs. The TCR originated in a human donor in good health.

In nucleotides, the CDR3 is TGTGCCAGCACGGCGCCTAGCGGAATGAACACCGGGGAGCTGTTTTTT. Translating gives CASTAPSGMNTGELFF. V and J are TRBV6-6 and TRBJ2-2; TRBD2 aligns across 7 bases. CDR1 MNHNY and CDR2 SVGAGI come from the germline V gene (reference sequence). The CDR3 extends over 16 amino acids. V trimming: 7 bases; J trimming: 1 base; junction bases outside the gene matches: 9.